Listed below are T cell receptor beta chains from one sample, sequenced in a study of blood T cell repertoires in COVID-19. Assay used: immunoSEQ multiplex PCR; TCRdb lists only in-frame clones, some missing. Seen here are over 250,000 clones, about 92% observed once, and the top ten hold roughly 2.6%. Sequenced sample: PBMCs or T cells enriched from blood (not recorded which). The receptors stem from a man in his sixties who had recovered from COVID-19. Each CDR3 is given with its conserved first and last residue. Each record gives: J gene, D gene, clone size, V gene, CDR3 protein, CDR3 DNA. A D gene is named only where the DNA matches it firmly. Only some rows state a clone size, as once, few, many or a class for expanded clones.

>TRBJ2-7|-|-|TRBV12-5
CASDTGSEQYF
TGTGCTAGTGACACAGGGAGCGAGCAGTACTTC
>TRBJ1-2|-|-|TRBV3-1/TRBV3-2
CASARGDYGYTF
TGTGCCAGCGCGCGAGGAGACTATGGCTACACCTTC
>TRBJ2-5|-|-|TRBV18
CASSPQGAETQYF
TGTGCCAGCTCACCACAAGGGGCGGAGACCCAGTACTTC
>TRBJ1-1|-|-|TRBV12-3/TRBV12-4
CASSLGAYTEAFF
TGTGCCAGCAGTTTAGGCGCGTACACTGAAGCTTTCTTT
>TRBJ1-1|-|-|TRBV19
CASSIDLAAEAFF
TGTGCCAGTAGTATAGATCTCGCAGCTGAAGCTTTCTTT
>TRBJ2-3|TRBD1|once|TRBV15
CATSRDSGTGSRTDTQYF
TGTGCCACCAGCAGAGACTCCGGGACAGGGAGTCGGACAGATACGCAGTATTTT
>TRBJ1-1|-|-|TRBV9
CASSLGGLPVGEAFF
TGTGCCAGCAGCCTAGGAGGACTCCCAGTTGGTGAAGCTTTCTTT
>TRBJ2-7|-|-|TRBV6-5
CASSYEFHYSYEQYF
TGTGCCAGCAGTTACGAGTTTCACTACTCCTACGAGCAGTACTTC
>TRBJ1-1|-|-|TRBV9
CASSVALANTEAFF
TGTGCCAGCAGCGTAGCTTTGGCGAACACTGAAGCTTTCTTT
>TRBJ2-6|-|-|TRBV18
CASSLSSGSGANVLTF
TGTGCCAGCTCACTAAGTTCAGGCTCTGGGGCCAACGTCCTGACTTTC
>TRBJ2-1|-|-|TRBV7-2
CASRLNRGTYNEQFF
TGTGCCAGCAGGTTAAACCGGGGGACCTACAATGAGCAGTTCTTC
>TRBJ2-7|-|once|TRBV11-3
CASSLVYYEQYF
TGTGCCAGCAGCTTAGTCTACTACGAGCAGTACTTC
>TRBJ2-3|-|once|TRBV18
CASSRGGDTQYF
TGTGCCAGCTCACGCGGCGGAGATACGCAGTATTTT
>TRBJ1-2|-|once|TRBV7-2
CASSYTLGGIGYTF
TGTGCCAGCAGCTACACCCTGGGAGGAATTGGCTACACCTTC
>TRBJ2-1|-|-|TRBV2
CASSGGTGPYNEQFF
TGTGCCAGCAGTGGGGGAACAGGGCCGTACAATGAGCAGTTCTTC
>TRBJ1-1|TRBD1|once|TRBV13
CASSLGQGGTEAFF
TGTGCCAGCAGCCTGGGACAGGGGGGTACTGAAGCTTTCTTT
>TRBJ2-5|TRBD2|-|TRBV15
CATSGPGGNEETQYF
TGTGCCACCAGCGGACCCGGGGGGAACGAAGAGACCCAGTACTTC
>TRBJ2-2|-|-|TRBV29-1
CSVDSGRGTNTGELFF
TGCAGCGTTGATTCGGGTCGGGGTACGAACACCGGGGAGCTGTTTTTT
>TRBJ2-3|-|-|TRBV14
CASSPRLGSSTDTQYF
TGTGCCAGCAGCCCCAGACTAGGTTCGAGCACAGATACGCAGTATTTT
>TRBJ2-3|-|-|TRBV9
CASSVSGTDTQYF
TGTGCCAGCAGCGTGTCCGGCACAGATACGCAGTATTTT
>TRBJ2-5|TRBD2|-|TRBV29-1
CSVVAGLSVTGETQYF
TGCAGCGTTGTAGCGGGACTGAGCGTGACTGGCGAGACCCAGTACTTC
>TRBJ1-6|TRBD1|-|TRBV19
CASSTGPGTGWGSPLHF
TGTGCCAGTAGTACCGGTCCCGGGACAGGTTGGGGTTCACCCCTCCACTTT
>TRBJ2-2|-|-|TRBV30
CAWRLTGNTGELFF
TGTGCCTGGAGACTCACAGGGAACACCGGGGAGCTGTTTTTT
>TRBJ1-3|-|-|TRBV6-1
CASSEWIGQSGNTIYF
TGTGCCAGCAGTGAATGGATTGGACAGTCAGGAAACACCATATATTTT
>TRBJ1-2|-|-|TRBV18
CASSPRNPNYGYTF
TGTGCCAGCTCACCGAGAAACCCTAACTATGGCTACACCTTC